A selection of T cell receptor beta chains follows, all from one sample in a study of blood T cells in healthy people across ages. MiXCR, applied by TCRdb to the 5' RACE reads, yields one record per CDR3 protein. The sample holds 910,000 or so distinct CDR3 sequences, around 54% seen once. Input material: blood. The receptor source for this set is a woman aged 55-69 years in good health. Both conserved end residues are part of each CDR3. The order of the fields is J gene, CDR3 length, V gene, D gene, clone size, CDR3 DNA, CDR3 protein. D genes are given only for firm matches. Some rows have no size entry. The others give once, few or many, or a class for an expanded clone.

j_gene: TRBJ2-7
len: 14
v_gene: TRBV28
d_gene: TRBD1
abundance: few
CDR3nt: TGTGCCAGCAGTCCTGGGACAGGGTGGAAAGAGCAGTACTTC
CDR3aa: CASSPGTGWKEQYF

j_gene: TRBJ2-1
len: 15
v_gene: TRBV28
d_gene: NA
abundance: once
CDR3nt: TGTGCCAGCAGTTGCCGGCGGGACATATACAATGAGCAGTTCTTC
CDR3aa: CASSCRRDIYNEQFF

j_gene: TRBJ2-7
len: 18
v_gene: TRBV12-3/TRBV12-4
d_gene: TRBD2
abundance: NA
CDR3nt: TGTGCCAGCAGGGCGGGACTAGCGGGAGTAGGGCCCTTCTACGAGCAGTACTTC
CDR3aa: CASRAGLAGVGPFYEQYF

j_gene: TRBJ2-6
len: 15
v_gene: TRBV28
d_gene: TRBD1
abundance: NA
CDR3nt: TGTGCCAGCAGTCCACAGGGGCCTGGGGCCAACGTCCTGACTTTC
CDR3aa: CASSPQGPGANVLTF

j_gene: TRBJ1-2
len: 15
v_gene: TRBV13
d_gene: TRBD1
abundance: many
CDR3nt: TGTGCCAGCAGCTGGGGGGACAGCGGACCTCGTGGCTACACCTTC
CDR3aa: CASSWGDSGPRGYTF

j_gene: TRBJ2-7
len: 14
v_gene: TRBV20-1
d_gene: TRBD2
abundance: NA
CDR3nt: TGCAGTGCTTCTAGCGGGAGTTACCCCTACGAGCAGTACTTC
CDR3aa: CSASSGSYPYEQYF

j_gene: TRBJ2-4
len: 14
v_gene: TRBV18
d_gene: NA
abundance: few
CDR3nt: TGTGCCAGCTCCTCAACAGGCGACAAAAACATTCAGTACTTC
CDR3aa: CASSSTGDKNIQYF

j_gene: TRBJ2-3
len: 12
v_gene: TRBV29-1
d_gene: NA
abundance: NA
CDR3nt: TGCAGCGTTAACCAGGGTCTGGGTACGCAGTATTTT
CDR3aa: CSVNQGLGTQYF

j_gene: TRBJ2-5
len: 15
v_gene: TRBV10-3
d_gene: NA
abundance: NA
CDR3nt: TGTACCATCAGTAAGAGAGGGCAGCGGGCGGAGACCCAGTACTTC
CDR3aa: CTISKRGQRAETQYF

j_gene: TRBJ2-5
len: 15
v_gene: TRBV12-3/TRBV12-4
d_gene: NA
abundance: few
CDR3nt: TGTGCCAGCAGTTCCCTGACCGGGATTGCGGAGACCCAGTACTTC
CDR3aa: CASSSLTGIAETQYF

j_gene: TRBJ2-5
len: 16
v_gene: TRBV4-2
d_gene: NA
abundance: NA
CDR3nt: TGTGCCAGCAGCCAAGATCGCGGTAGCGGCCAAGAGACCCAGTACTTC
CDR3aa: CASSQDRGSGQETQYF

j_gene: TRBJ1-5
len: 13
v_gene: TRBV29-1
d_gene: TRBD1
abundance: NA
CDR3nt: TGCAGCGTGGGACAGGGACGGGATCAGCCCCAGCATTTT
CDR3aa: CSVGQGRDQPQHF

j_gene: TRBJ2-3
len: 15
v_gene: TRBV15
d_gene: NA
abundance: few
CDR3nt: TGTGCCACCAGCAGAGGGTGGGCGGCGACAGATACGCAGTATTTT
CDR3aa: CATSRGWAATDTQYF

j_gene: TRBJ2-1
len: 14
v_gene: TRBV28
d_gene: NA
abundance: few
CDR3nt: TGTGCCAGCACCCTCCCCAACAGTTACAATGAGCAGTTCTTC
CDR3aa: CASTLPNSYNEQFF

j_gene: TRBJ2-5
len: 17
v_gene: TRBV3-1
d_gene: TRBD2
abundance: few
CDR3nt: TGTGCCAGCAGCCAGGGGATTAGCGGGAGTGGTAGAGAGACCCAGTACTTC
CDR3aa: CASSQGISGSGRETQYF

j_gene: TRBJ2-7
len: 15
v_gene: TRBV7-9
d_gene: TRBD2
abundance: NA
CDR3nt: TGTGCCATACAGAACCTACTAGCGGGAGTTTATGAGCAGTACTTC
CDR3aa: CAIQNLLAGVYEQYF

j_gene: TRBJ2-3
len: 20
v_gene: TRBV18
d_gene: TRBD1
abundance: many
CDR3nt: TGTGCCAGCTCACCGGATCTTGCAGGGGGCGGAAGCACTAGCACAGATACGCAGTATTTT
CDR3aa: CASSPDLAGGGSTSTDTQYF

j_gene: TRBJ2-1
len: 15
v_gene: TRBV10-3
d_gene: TRBD1
abundance: few
CDR3nt: TGTGCCATCAGTGGGAGACAGGGCTCGTGGAATGAGCAGTTCTTC
CDR3aa: CAISGRQGSWNEQFF

j_gene: TRBJ2-7
len: 16
v_gene: TRBV6-1
d_gene: NA
abundance: NA
CDR3nt: TGTGCCAGCCAAAATCCCGACCGGGGAAGATCCTACGAGCAGTACTTC
CDR3aa: CASQNPDRGRSYEQYF

j_gene: TRBJ2-2
len: 15
v_gene: TRBV5-6
d_gene: TRBD2
abundance: NA
CDR3nt: TGTGCCACCCTTAAAGCGGGAGTGAACACCGGGGAGCTGTTTTTT
CDR3aa: CATLKAGVNTGELFF

j_gene: TRBJ2-7
len: 13
v_gene: TRBV2
d_gene: NA
abundance: NA
CDR3nt: TGTGCCAGCAGTGAAGGAAAGAATTACGAGCAGTACTTC
CDR3aa: CASSEGKNYEQYF

j_gene: TRBJ2-3
len: 14
v_gene: TRBV20-1
d_gene: TRBD1
abundance: NA
CDR3nt: TGCAGTGCTCCCCAGACAGGGGGCGCAGATACGCAGTATTTT
CDR3aa: CSAPQTGGADTQYF

j_gene: TRBJ2-5
len: 14
v_gene: TRBV7-9
d_gene: NA
abundance: many
CDR3nt: TGTGCCAGCAGCGGGGACACGCGCAGCGAGACCCAGTACTTC
CDR3aa: CASSGDTRSETQYF

j_gene: TRBJ2-7
len: 15
v_gene: TRBV4-2
d_gene: TRBD2
abundance: NA
CDR3nt: TGTGCCAGCAGCCACAGACTAGCGGGAGAGGGTGAGCAGTACTTC
CDR3aa: CASSHRLAGEGEQYF

j_gene: TRBJ2-7
len: 15
v_gene: TRBV4-1
d_gene: TRBD2
abundance: NA
CDR3nt: TGCGCCAGCAGCCAACAGGGACTAGCGGATTACGAGCAGTACTTC
CDR3aa: CASSQQGLADYEQYF

j_gene: TRBJ2-5
len: 14
v_gene: TRBV29-1
d_gene: TRBD1
abundance: NA
CDR3nt: TGCAGCGTTGTGGGACAGGGTACTTGGGAGACCCAGTACTTC
CDR3aa: CSVVGQGTWETQYF

j_gene: TRBJ2-7
len: 11
v_gene: TRBV29-1
d_gene: NA
abundance: many
CDR3nt: TGCAGCGTTGGGGGTTACTACGAGCAGTACTTC
CDR3aa: CSVGGYYEQYF

j_gene: TRBJ2-7
len: 17
v_gene: TRBV24-1
d_gene: TRBD2
abundance: NA
CDR3nt: TGTGCCACCAGTGTATGGGGAAGTAGCGGGAGGATCGACGAGCAGTACTTC
CDR3aa: CATSVWGSSGRIDEQYF

j_gene: TRBJ2-7
len: 14
v_gene: TRBV5-1
d_gene: NA
abundance: NA
CDR3nt: TGCGCCAGCAGCTACGATTTCTACTCCTACGAGCAGTACTTC
CDR3aa: CASSYDFYSYEQYF

j_gene: TRBJ2-7
len: 14
v_gene: TRBV29-1
d_gene: TRBD1
abundance: NA
CDR3nt: TGCAGCGTCCAATCAGGGGGCCGGTCCTACGAGCAGTACTTC
CDR3aa: CSVQSGGRSYEQYF

j_gene: TRBJ1-2
len: 15
v_gene: TRBV7-8
d_gene: NA
abundance: once
CDR3nt: TGTGCCAGCAGCTTAGAGGTGGCCATAGGCTATGGCTACACCTTC
CDR3aa: CASSLEVAIGYGYTF

j_gene: TRBJ2-7
len: 16
v_gene: TRBV4-2
d_gene: TRBD2
abundance: NA
CDR3nt: TGTGCCAGCAGCCAAGATCTGGGACTAGCGCTGTACGAGCAGTACTTC
CDR3aa: CASSQDLGLALYEQYF

j_gene: TRBJ1-6
len: 14
v_gene: TRBV7-2
d_gene: NA
abundance: NA
CDR3nt: TGTGCCAGCAGCCGAGGCAGGGGAGAGTCACCCCTCCACTTT
CDR3aa: CASSRGRGESPLHF

j_gene: TRBJ2-1
len: 15
v_gene: TRBV5-5
d_gene: NA
abundance: NA
CDR3nt: TGTGCCAGCAGCTTGACAGGCAACTCCTACAGTGAGCAGTTCTTC
CDR3aa: CASSLTGNSYSEQFF

j_gene: TRBJ2-5
len: 14
v_gene: TRBV6-5
d_gene: NA
abundance: NA
CDR3nt: TGTGCCAGCAGTTCCCCACTGGGCATCGAGACCCAGTACTTC
CDR3aa: CASSSPLGIETQYF